Each of the 17 T cell receptor beta chains below was sequenced from the same sample in a study of blood T cell repertoires in COVID-19. Measured with immunoSEQ multiplex PCR; TCRdb has only the in-frame clones, and not every one. The table lists fewer than 300,000 clones, about 89% of them singletons. The source material was peripheral blood. These TCRs come from a woman aged 25 to 39 with COVID-19, enrolled during active disease.

This rearrangement joins TRBV7-2 to TRBJ2-3; TRBD2 aligns across 12 bases. Germline V gene lookup returns CDR1 SGHTA and CDR2 FQGNSA. J lost 6 bases, V lost 4 bases, and 2 bases had no gene match. The CDR3 consists of 14 residues. This CDR3 reads CASSSTSGRDTQYF. DNA of the CDR3: TGTGCCAGCAGCTCTACTAGCGGGAGGGATACGCAGTATTTT.

The rearrangement uses TRBV25-1 and TRBJ1-1; TRBD1 matches at 9 bases. Germline loops: CDR1 MGHDK, CDR2 SYGVNS. The length of the CDR3 is 15 residues. V lost 8 bases to trimming and J lost 2 bases; unmatched junction nucleotides: 9. The CDR3 DNA sequence: TGTGCCAGCCGACTAACAGGGGGCGGTAACACTGAAGCTTTCTTT. Translated, it gives CASRLTGGGNTEAFF.

J is TRBJ1-3 and V is TRBV6-1; D is ambiguous. The CDR3 is 16 amino acids. The V gene lost 1 base and the J gene lost 2 bases, with 12 bases spanning the gap. CDR1 is MNHNS, CDR2 SASEGT, per germline. CDR3 residues: CASSEGARHAGNTIYF. In DNA form, the CDR3 reads TGTGCCAGCAGTGAAGGGGCCAGGCATGCTGGAAACACCATATATTTT.

This clone was observed a handful of times. The J gene is TRBJ2-7, the V gene TRBV27, with 7 bases that match TRBD1. The CDR3 length is 13 residues. The germline CDR1 and CDR2 sequences are MNHEY and SMNVEV (reference sequence). Trimming took 8 bases from V and 3 from J; bases not matched to a gene: 7. CDR3 nucleotides: TGTGCCAGCGCGAAGGGGGCTAACTACGAGCAGTACTTC. Translation: CASAKGANYEQYF.

The chain has TRBV7-9 and TRBJ2-7; weak D call: TRBD1 (6 bases). The CDR3 runs 15 residues. The V end was cut by 11 bases, the J end by 0 bases, with 20 bases between. In germline, CDR1 is SEHNR, CDR2 FQNEAQ (reference sequence). CDR3 amino acids: CAVHRQVGISYEQYF. CDR3 nucleotides: TGTGCCGTCCACCGACAGGTTGGGATCTCCTACGAGCAGTACTTC.

The chain joins TRBV29-1 to TRBJ2-1, with 9 nucleotides matching TRBD1. Losses at the gene ends were 1 base for V and 2 bases for J; bases not matched to a gene: 9. Germline lookup yields CDR1 SQVTM and CDR2 ANQGSEA. The CDR3 is 17 amino acids. The CDR3 sequence is CSVEGRLRDRAYNEQFF. The CDR3 DNA reads TGCAGCGTTGAAGGGAGGCTCCGGGACAGGGCCTACAATGAGCAGTTCTTC.

The V gene is TRBV3-1 (or the pseudogene TRBV3-2), the J gene TRBJ1-5, with D possibly being TRBD1 (5 bases). Trimming pared 2 bases from V and 5 bases from J, leaving 13 bases between. There are 15 residues in the CDR3. In germline, CDR1 is LGHDT, CDR2 YNNKEL (reference sequence). The CDR3 bases are TGTGCCAGCAGCCAAAGGCAGGGTCGCGATCAGCCCCAGCATTTT. As protein: CASSQRQGRDQPQHF.

The CDR3 coding sequence is TGTGCCAGCAGCTTGCCGGGACTAGAGGAGTTCTTC. This translates into CASSLPGLEEFF. The genes are TRBV5-6 and TRBJ2-1; 8 nucleotides agree with TRBD2. The junction had 5 bases not matched to a gene; V was cut back by 1 base and J by 14 bases. Germline CDR1 reads SGHDT; CDR2 reads YYEEEE. There are 12 residues in the CDR3.

The chain carries TRBV6-5 and TRBJ1-4, with 9 bases that match TRBD1. Germline CDR1 is MNHEY and CDR2 is SVGAGI. The V segment lost 6 bases and the J segment 8 bases; nucleotides outside the gene matches: 7. The CDR3 has 14 residues. CDR3: CASSLQGAGEKLFF. DNA of the CDR3: TGTGCCAGCAGCCTACAGGGGGCGGGGGAAAAACTGTTTTTT.

This chain links TRBV2 with TRBJ1-4; tentatively, D is TRBD1 (6 bases). CDR1 is SNHLY, CDR2 FYNNEI, per germline. Trimming shortened V by 7 bases and J by 8 bases, and 17 bases separated the two germline ends. The CDR3 loop spans 14 amino acids. The CDR3 here is CASKTDRATEKLFF. The CDR3 DNA reads as TGTGCCAGCAAGACGGACAGAGCTACGGAAAAACTGTTTTTT.

This chain links TRBV10-3 with TRBJ2-1; D is uncertain. V was pared by 3 bases and J by 6 bases, with 12 bases between. The CDR3 is 14 amino acids. CDR1 and CDR2 (germline): ENHRY, SYGVKD. CDR3: CAISDPSTLNEQFF. The CDR3 coding sequence is TGTGCCATCAGTGACCCTTCCACTCTCAATGAGCAGTTCTTC.

The V and J genes are TRBV5-4 and TRBJ1-2; 9 bases match TRBD1. Trimming took 4 bases from V and 7 from J; bases not matched to a gene: 11. CDR1 and CDR2 (germline): SGHNT, YYREEE (reference sequence). The CDR3 extends over 15 amino acids. This CDR3 is CASSKRTGEEGGYTF. The CDR3 DNA reads as TGTGCCAGCAGCAAGAGGACAGGGGAAGAGGGTGGCTACACCTTC.

A few counts support this clone. The CDR3 protein is CASSSRLAATDTQYF. CDR3 bases: TGTGCCAGCAGCTCGAGACTAGCGGCCACAGATACGCAGTATTTT. The rearrangement uses TRBV7-9 and TRBJ2-3, with TRBD2 matching over 9 bases. V shed 4 bases and J 2 bases; nucleotides not matched to a gene: 4. This CDR3 comprises 15 residues. The V gene's germline CDR1 is SEHNR and CDR2 FQNEAQ (reference sequence).

Notes on this clone: The sample has other DNA sequences that encode this CDR3 too. The chain employs TRBV7-9 and TRBJ1-4, with TRBD1 matching over 9 bases. The ends lost 5 bases at V and 4 bases at J; junction bases unmatched: 5. The germline V gene encodes CDR1 SEHNR and CDR2 FQNEAQ (reference sequence). The CDR3 loop spans 15 amino acids. The CDR3 region has the DNA TGTGCCAGCAGCCCCCGACAGGGGGGTAATGAAAAACTGTTTTTT. Residues: CASSPRQGGNEKLFF.

This chain uses TRBV7-2 with TRBJ2-1; 9 bases match TRBD2. The ends lost 5 bases at V and 2 bases at J; junction bases unmatched: 4. The CDR3 is 15 amino acids. Germline V gene lookup returns CDR1 SGHTA and CDR2 FQGNSA. The CDR3 nucleotides are TGTGCCAGCAGCCAGACTAGCGGAGCCTACAATGAGCAGTTCTTC. Translation: CASSQTSGAYNEQFF.

This clone was picked up a small number of times. The CDR3 nucleotides are TGTGCCAGCAGTCTCCCTCAAGCGTTGAGCTCCTACAATGAGCAGTTCTTC. This codes for CASSLPQALSSYNEQFF. The chain combines TRBV6-2 or TRBV6-3 with TRBJ2-1; D remains unclear. Germline V lookup: CDR1 MNHEY, CDR2 SVGEGT. Deletions cut 5 bases from V and 0 bases from J, with 17 bases between. CDR3 size: 17 residues.

The chain employs TRBV19 and TRBJ2-7; D is possibly TRBD2 (5 bases). Per germline, CDR1 LNHDA and CDR2 SQIVND (reference sequence). V gave up 6 bases and J gave up 0 bases, with 12 bases separating them. This CDR3 has 14 amino acids. The chain's CDR3 is CASSGLSSSYEQYF. The CDR3 coding sequence is TGTGCCAGTAGCGGACTGTCGAGCTCCTACGAGCAGTACTTC.